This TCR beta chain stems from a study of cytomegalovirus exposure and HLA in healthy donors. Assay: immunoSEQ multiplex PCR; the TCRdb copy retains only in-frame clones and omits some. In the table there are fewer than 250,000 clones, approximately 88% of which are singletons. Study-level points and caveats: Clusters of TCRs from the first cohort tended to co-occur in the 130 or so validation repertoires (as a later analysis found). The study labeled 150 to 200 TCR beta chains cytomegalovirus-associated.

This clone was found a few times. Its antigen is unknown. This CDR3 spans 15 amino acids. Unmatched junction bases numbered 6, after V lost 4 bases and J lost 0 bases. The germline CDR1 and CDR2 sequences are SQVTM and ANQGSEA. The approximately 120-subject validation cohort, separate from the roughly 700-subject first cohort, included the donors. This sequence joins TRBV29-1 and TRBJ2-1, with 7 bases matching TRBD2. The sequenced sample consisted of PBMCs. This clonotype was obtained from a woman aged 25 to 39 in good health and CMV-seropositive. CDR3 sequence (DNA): TGCAGCGTTGTGCGAGCGGGGCACTCCTACAATGAGCAGTTCTTC. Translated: CSVVRAGHSYNEQFF.